These 14 T cell receptor beta chains came from one sample sequenced in a study of HIV-infected patients and healthy controls. Alpha and beta constant-region primers primed reverse transcription of 500 to 550 ng RNA. Using multiplexing indices, alpha and beta chain libraries were generated apart by chain-specific third strand synthesis. TCRdb re-called the 5' RACE reads through MiXCR, storing one row per CDR3 protein. This sample carries approximately 18,000 distinct CDR3 sequences, roughly 8.9% of them seen once, and the ten largest clones take about 2.5%. Whole blood was used without fractionation, so all unsorted peripheral T cells were included. Sequencing used blood. The receptors here all came from an adult in good health.

This clonotype was counted at least ten times. The rearrangement uses TRBV2 and TRBJ1-3; D call uncertain. The CDR3 has 13 residues. CDR1 and CDR2 from the germline V gene are SNHLY and FYNNEI. V gave up 3 bases and J gave up 2 bases, with 5 bases separating them. The CDR3 region is CASSETAGNTIYF. For the CDR3, the DNA is TGTGCCAGCAGTGAGACGGCTGGAAACACCATATATTTT.

This clonotype ranks as medium-sized. The CDR3 loop is CASSPQERGFGDTQYF. DNA for the CDR3: TGTGCCAGCAGCCCCCAAGAGCGGGGTTTTGGAGATACGCAGTATTTT. V and J are TRBV9 and TRBJ2-3; 7 bases match TRBD2. This CDR3 is 16 amino acids long. V was pared by 4 bases and J by 5 bases, with 13 bases of the junction left unmatched. The germline gives CDR1 SGDLS, CDR2 YYNGEE.

This clonotype was observed at least ten times. The chain combines TRBV7-2 with TRBJ2-3; D remains unclear. The germline V gene has CDR1 SGHTA and CDR2 FQGNSA. V lost 1 base, J lost 4 bases, and 6 bases lay in between. This CDR3 is 13 amino acids long. The DNA of the CDR3 is TGTGCCAGCAGCTTAGATATCCCAGATACGCAGTATTTT. This translates into CASSLDIPDTQYF. Using reference TRBV7-2 and TRBJ2-3 for the parts outside the CDR3, the full variable domain is GAGVSQSPSNKVTEKGKDVELRCDPISGHTALYWYRQSLGQGLEFLIYFQGNSAPDKSGLPSDRFSAERTGGSVSTLTIQRTQQEDSAVYLCASSLDIPDTQYFGPGTRLTVL.

There are many counts of this clonotype. The chain employs TRBV21-1 and TRBJ1-1; the table's D call, TRBD1, has no DNA check behind it. TRBV21-1 represents a pseudogene. CDR3 length: 16 residues. The CDR3 DNA follows: TGTGCCAGCAGCCTTATTTTCGCCGGGGAAAACACTGAAGCTTTCTTT. It yields the protein CASSLIFAGENTEAFF.

This clonotype was seen a handful of times. This chain connects TRBV9 to TRBJ2-3; TRBD2 aligns across 8 bases. Germline V gene lookup returns CDR1 SGDLS and CDR2 YYNGEE. Losses at the gene ends were 1 base for V and 4 bases for J; bases not matched to a gene: 8. This CDR3 is built from 16 residues. CDR3 amino acids: CASSVSGTRYPDTQYF. The CDR3 nucleotides read TGTGCCAGCAGCGTATCCGGGACTAGGTACCCAGATACGCAGTATTTT.

This clonotype was found many times. The chain carries TRBV6-2 or TRBV6-3 and TRBJ2-7; D uncertain. Trimming took off 8 bases at V and 7 bases at J, with 15 bases between the two ends. CDR1 MNHEY and CDR2 SVGEGT come from the germline V gene. This CDR3 is built from 12 residues. The CDR3 DNA follows: TGTGCCAGCCGCGTACCCATTTCTGAGCAGTACTTC. Translation: CASRVPISEQYF.

This clonotype was recorded many times. This chain links TRBV11-2 with TRBJ2-1; 9 nucleotides agree with TRBD1. The germline V gene encodes CDR1 SGHAT and CDR2 FQNNGV. The V gene end was trimmed by 5 bases and the J gene end by 9 bases; junction bases not matched to a gene: 8. The CDR3 spans 14 residues. DNA for the CDR3: TGTGCCAGCAGCGCGTTAGTGGACAGGGGTGAGCAGTTCTTC. Translating gives CASSALVDRGEQFF.

This clonotype was detected many times. The rearrangement joins TRBV7-8 to TRBJ1-5; D is unclear. The CDR3 is 16 residues long. Germline V CDR1 and CDR2: SGHVS, FQNEAQ. The V and J ends lost 4 bases and 5 bases respectively, with 18 bases between them. CDR3 coding DNA: TGTGCCAGCAGCTCCAGTCGGGTTTCTTCGCATCAGCCCCAGCATTTT. This sequence encodes CASSSSRVSSHQPQHF.

This clonotype was observed at least ten times. The V and J genes are TRBV28 and TRBJ2-3, with D hard to call. The germline gives CDR1 MDHEN, CDR2 SYDVKM. The V gene lost 6 bases and the J gene lost 6 bases, with 10 bases spanning the gap. The CDR3 spans 12 residues. The DNA of the CDR3 is TGTGCCAGCAGCCCTTCTGGGGATACGCAGTATTTT. As protein: CASSPSGDTQYF.

This clonotype was detected ten times or more. The chain joins TRBV6-5 to TRBJ2-1; the match to TRBD2 covers 8 bases. The CDR3 sequence is 15 residues long. Germline V lookup: CDR1 MNHEY, CDR2 SVGAGI. After removal of 7 bases from V and 2 bases from J, the junction contained 7 bases not matched to a gene. The CDR3 coding sequence is TGTGCCAGCACCCGGGGGGGAGGTCCCTACAATGAGCAGTTCTTC. Its protein is CASTRGGGPYNEQFF.

This clonotype has a count of ten or more. The gene calls are TRBV4-1 and TRBJ2-3; 8 bases fit TRBD2. CDR3 length: 18 amino acids. Germline V lookup: CDR1 MGHRA, CDR2 YSYEKL. V lost 1 base and J lost 0; bases outside the gene matches: 9. The CDR3 sequence is CASSQGRGGFSSTDTQYF. The DNA for the CDR3 is TGCGCCAGCAGCCAAGGCCGGGGGGGGTTCTCTAGCACAGATACGCAGTATTTT.

This clonotype was observed at least ten times. V usage is TRBV7-2 and J usage is TRBJ2-3; D gene uncertain. The germline V gene has CDR1 SGHTA and CDR2 FQGNSA. The CDR3 spans 15 residues. The germline V and J ends were trimmed by 1 base and 0 bases, with 8 bases remaining between them. CDR3 amino acids: CASSLGLISTDTQYF. CDR3 sequence (DNA): TGTGCCAGCAGCTTAGGGCTCATTAGCACAGATACGCAGTATTTT.

There are many counts of this clonotype. V gene TRBV25-1 combines with J gene TRBJ2-3, with 10 bases aligning to TRBD2. The ends lost 8 bases at V and 2 bases at J; junction bases unmatched: 4. Germline V gene lookup returns CDR1 MGHDK and CDR2 SYGVNS. The CDR3 totals 14 residues. CDR3: CASQAGGDTDTQYF. CDR3 nucleotides: TGTGCCAGCCAAGCGGGAGGGGACACAGATACGCAGTATTTT.

This clonotype was counted many times. The chain recombines TRBV20-1 with TRBJ2-5; 9 bases map to TRBD2. The trim removed 0 bases at V and 1 base at J, leaving 6 bases unmatched. This CDR3 spans 16 amino acids. Looked up from germline, CDR1 is DFQATT and CDR2 is SNEGSKA (reference sequence). In DNA, the CDR3 is TGCAGTGCTAGAGATCTGGCTAGCGGGGCCCAAGAGACCCAGTACTTC. This gives the protein CSARDLASGAQETQYF.